This T cell receptor beta chain was recovered during a study of blood T cell repertoires in COVID-19 (dated by TCRdb to 2020 to 2022). Some background on the complete study: Samples covering the acute and convalescent phases of COVID-19 were provided by collaborators in the United States, Italy and Spain. The prospective study material was composed of cDNA or gDNA derived from T cells, B-cell-depleted T cells, or PBMCs. Subjects who had been exposed to COVID-19, were actively infected with it, or had recovered from it provided the deeply sampled blood TCRbeta repertoires that made up the dataset. A freely available public database, intended as a resource for researchers studying the immune response to SARS-CoV-2, is where the repertoires were released. The samples were drawn from two sources: the first 160 participants of the ongoing ImmuneRACE study, and 1,000 to 1,500 subjects contributed by 6 global collaborators. The sample metadata nearly always contained a de-identified subject ID, COVID-19 status, age in years and sex. Where available, HLA class I and class II types were taken from metadata supplied by the sample provider and were not determined by assay-based typing.

The collaborating institutions used their own protocols to collect whole blood in K2EDTA tubes. For TCRbeta analysis, collaborators shipped samples in one of three forms: frozen whole blood, isolated PBMCs, or DNA extracted from either of those sample types. Note on this clone: Its antigen is not yet known. Base qualities are not recorded, but no much larger clone differs from it by a single base.

Overall study results and their limits: Clinical and demographic metadata were provided uncurated, with the amount varying by source and participant.

The CDR3 numbers 16 residues from cysteine through phenylalanine. The kept DNA is CDR3 alone, 48 bases in frame from the first base. The germline V gene provides CDR1 SGHTS and CDR2 YDEGEE. The germline ends are 16 bases apart after V is trimmed by 5 bases and J by 1 base. TCRbeta CDR3 regions were amplified from genomic DNA using the immunoSEQ Assay, a bias-controlled multiplex PCR. The paper's data handling went like this. Nucleated cell counts per sample were estimated from amplification of reference gene primers within the assay. Sequence reads were collapsed and filtered to measure the absolute abundance of every unique TCRbeta CDR3 rearrangement. Productive Simpson clonality was computed per sample as the square root of Simpson's diversity index over productive rearrangements. In TCRdb, the immuneACCESS table is reduced to in-frame sequences with V and J assigned. These tables do not hold every clone; where another copy was compared, an unresolved V gene accounts for under half, and the others remain unexplained. V, J and clone size are taken as reported in that table, and D and trimming were inferred from the DNA itself. This sample comprises 250,000 or so clones, around three quarters of them detected only once. The ten largest clones add up to around 3.4% of the sample.

This TCR derives from an elderly woman with acute or convalescent COVID-19. The chain is encoded by TRBV5-8 joined to TRBJ2-1; a tentative D match to TRBD1 spans 6 bases. Sample: peripheral blood. The DNA is as follows: TGTGCCAGCAGACCACGAGGGGGTATTTCCTACAATGAGCAGTTCTTC. It encodes CASRPRGGISYNEQFF.